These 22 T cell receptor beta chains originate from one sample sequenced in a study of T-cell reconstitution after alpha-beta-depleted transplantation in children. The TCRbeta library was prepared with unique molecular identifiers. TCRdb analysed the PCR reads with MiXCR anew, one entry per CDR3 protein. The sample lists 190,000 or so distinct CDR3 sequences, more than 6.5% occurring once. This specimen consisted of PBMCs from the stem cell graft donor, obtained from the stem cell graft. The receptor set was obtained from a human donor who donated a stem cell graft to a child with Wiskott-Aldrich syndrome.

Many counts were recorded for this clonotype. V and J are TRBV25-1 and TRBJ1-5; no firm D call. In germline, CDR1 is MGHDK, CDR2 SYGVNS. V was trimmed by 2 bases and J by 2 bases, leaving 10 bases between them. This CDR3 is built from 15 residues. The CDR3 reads CASSEGEVGNQPQHF. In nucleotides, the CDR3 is TGTGCCAGCAGTGAAGGGGAAGTGGGCAATCAGCCCCAGCATTTT.

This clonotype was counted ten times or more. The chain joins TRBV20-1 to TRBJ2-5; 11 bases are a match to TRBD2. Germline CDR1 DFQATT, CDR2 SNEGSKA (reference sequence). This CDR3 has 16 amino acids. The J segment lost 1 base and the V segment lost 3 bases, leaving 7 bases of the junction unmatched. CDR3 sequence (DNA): TGCAGTGCTAGCCTAGCGGGGGGCCCTTTCCAAGAGACCCAGTACTTC. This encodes CSASLAGGPFQETQYF.

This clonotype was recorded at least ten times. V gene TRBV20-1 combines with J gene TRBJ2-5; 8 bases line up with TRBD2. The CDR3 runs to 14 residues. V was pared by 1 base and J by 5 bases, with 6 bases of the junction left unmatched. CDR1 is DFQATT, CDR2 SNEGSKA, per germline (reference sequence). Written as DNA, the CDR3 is TGCAGTGCTAGAGCGGGAGGGCCCCGGGAGACCCAGTACTTC. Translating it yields CSARAGGPRETQYF.

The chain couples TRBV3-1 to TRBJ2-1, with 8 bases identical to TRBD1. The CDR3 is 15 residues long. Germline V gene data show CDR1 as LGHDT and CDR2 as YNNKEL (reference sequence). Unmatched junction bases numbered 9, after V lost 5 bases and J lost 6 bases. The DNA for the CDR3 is TGTGCCAGCAGCTTGGACAGGGTCGGGGTCAATGAGCAGTTCTTC. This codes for CASSLDRVGVNEQFF.

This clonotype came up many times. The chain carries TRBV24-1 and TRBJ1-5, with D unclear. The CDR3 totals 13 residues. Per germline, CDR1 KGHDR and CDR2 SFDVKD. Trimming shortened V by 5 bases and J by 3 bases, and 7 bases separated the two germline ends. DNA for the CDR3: TGTGCCACCAGTGGTGAATTCAATCAGCCCCAGCATTTT. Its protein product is CATSGEFNQPQHF.

CDR3 sequence reads: CASSGDRGAYEQYF. CDR3 DNA: TGTGCCAGCTCCGGGGACAGGGGAGCCTACGAGCAGTACTTC. The rearrangement links TRBV18 to TRBJ2-7, with 10 bases lining up with TRBD1. Germline CDR1 KGHSH, CDR2 LQKENI. The CDR3 spans 14 residues. Trimming took 6 bases from V and 2 from J; bases not matched to a gene: 4.

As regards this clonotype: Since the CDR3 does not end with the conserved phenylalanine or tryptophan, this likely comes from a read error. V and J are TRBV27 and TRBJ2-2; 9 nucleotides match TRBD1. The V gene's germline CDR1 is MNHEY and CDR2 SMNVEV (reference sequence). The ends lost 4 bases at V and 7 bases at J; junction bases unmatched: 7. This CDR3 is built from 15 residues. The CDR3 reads CASSSLQGAGGELFI. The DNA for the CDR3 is TGTGCCAGCAGTTCCCTACAGGGGGCTGGCGGGGAGCTGTTTATT.

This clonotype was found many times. CDR3 protein: CAWSADPGMDTQYF. CDR3 nucleotide sequence: TGTGCCTGGAGTGCCGATCCTGGGATGGATACGCAGTATTTT. V is TRBV30 and J is TRBJ2-3, with D hard to call. The ends were cut back, 1 base at V and 6 bases at J, with 14 bases in the middle. This CDR3 contains 14 residues. CDR1 and CDR2 (germline): GTSNPN, SVGIG (reference sequence).

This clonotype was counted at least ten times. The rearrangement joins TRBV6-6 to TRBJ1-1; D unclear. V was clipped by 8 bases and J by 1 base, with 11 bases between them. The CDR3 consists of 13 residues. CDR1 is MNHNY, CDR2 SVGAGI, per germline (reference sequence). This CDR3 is CASRYGPNTEAFF. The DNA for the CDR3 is TGTGCCAGCCGATACGGCCCGAACACTGAAGCTTTCTTT.

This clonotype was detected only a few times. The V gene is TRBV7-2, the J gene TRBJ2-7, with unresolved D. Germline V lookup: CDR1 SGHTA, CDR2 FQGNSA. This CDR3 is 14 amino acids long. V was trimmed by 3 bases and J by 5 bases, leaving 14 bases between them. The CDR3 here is CASSFGRAWDEQYF. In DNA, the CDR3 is TGTGCCAGCAGCTTTGGTAGGGCCTGGGACGAGCAGTACTTC.

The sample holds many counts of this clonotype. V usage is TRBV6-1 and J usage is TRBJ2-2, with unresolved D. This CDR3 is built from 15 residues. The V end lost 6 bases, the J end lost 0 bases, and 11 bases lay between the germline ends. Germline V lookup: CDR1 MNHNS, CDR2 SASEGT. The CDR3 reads CASRPYTANTGELFF. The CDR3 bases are TGTGCCAGCAGACCGTACACAGCGAACACCGGGGAGCTGTTTTTT.

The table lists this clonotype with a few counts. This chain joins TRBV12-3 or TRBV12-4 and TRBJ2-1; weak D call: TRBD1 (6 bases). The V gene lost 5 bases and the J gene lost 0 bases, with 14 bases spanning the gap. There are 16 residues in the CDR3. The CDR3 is CASSPTQGSSYNEQFF. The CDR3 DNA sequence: TGTGCCAGCAGTCCCACACAGGGAAGCTCCTACAATGAGCAGTTCTTC.

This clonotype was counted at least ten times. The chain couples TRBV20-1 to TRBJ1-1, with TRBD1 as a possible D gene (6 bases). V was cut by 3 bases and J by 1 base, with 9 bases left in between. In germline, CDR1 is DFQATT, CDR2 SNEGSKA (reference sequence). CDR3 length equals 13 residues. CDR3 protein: CSASWGPNTEAFF. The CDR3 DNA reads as TGCAGTGCTAGTTGGGGGCCGAACACTGAAGCTTTCTTT.

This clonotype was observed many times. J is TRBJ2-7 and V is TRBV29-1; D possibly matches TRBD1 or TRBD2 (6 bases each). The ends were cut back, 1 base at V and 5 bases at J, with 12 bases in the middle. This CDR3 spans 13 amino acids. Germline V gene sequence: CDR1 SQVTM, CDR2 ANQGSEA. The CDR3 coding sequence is TGCAGCGTTGAAGGGTTAGGGGGGAACGAGCAGTACTTC. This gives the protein CSVEGLGGNEQYF.

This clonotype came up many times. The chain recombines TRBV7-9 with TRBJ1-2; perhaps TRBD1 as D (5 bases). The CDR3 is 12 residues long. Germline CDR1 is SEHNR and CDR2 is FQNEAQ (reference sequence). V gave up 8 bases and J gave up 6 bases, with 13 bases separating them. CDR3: CASADSHDGYTF. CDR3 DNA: TGTGCCAGCGCAGACAGCCACGATGGCTACACCTTC.

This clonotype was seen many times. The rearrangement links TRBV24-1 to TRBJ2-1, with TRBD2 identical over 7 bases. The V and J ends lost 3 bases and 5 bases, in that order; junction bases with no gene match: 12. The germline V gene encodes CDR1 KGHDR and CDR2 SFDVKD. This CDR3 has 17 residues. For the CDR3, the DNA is TGTGCCACCAGTGATCCCCGGGGCGGGAGCGTGGACAATGAGCAGTTCTTC. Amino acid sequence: CATSDPRGGSVDNEQFF.

The CDR3 DNA follows: TGTGCCAGCAGCTTAGTGGCTGGGCACAGCTCCTACGAGCAGTACTTC. Translated: CASSLVAGHSSYEQYF. The rearrangement links TRBV7-2 to TRBJ2-7; D gene ambiguous. V shed 1 base and J shed 0 bases, with 13 bases lying between them. The CDR3 is 16 amino acids. Germline CDR1 reads SGHTA; CDR2 reads FQGNSA.

The CDR3 DNA reads as TGCGCCAGCAGCCCAGACAGGCTCCCCTACGAGCAGTACTTC. Translation: CASSPDRLPYEQYF. The chain couples TRBV5-1 to TRBJ2-7, with D possibly TRBD1 on 6 matching bases. V was pared by 4 bases and J by 2 bases, with 13 bases between. The CDR3 length is 14 residues. Germline CDR1 is SGHRS and CDR2 is YFSETQ.

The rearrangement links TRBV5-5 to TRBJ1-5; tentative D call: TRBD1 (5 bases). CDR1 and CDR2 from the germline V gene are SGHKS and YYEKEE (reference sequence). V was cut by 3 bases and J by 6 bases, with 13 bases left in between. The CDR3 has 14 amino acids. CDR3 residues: CASSWDPHVQPQHF. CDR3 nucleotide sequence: TGTGCCAGCAGCTGGGACCCCCATGTTCAGCCCCAGCATTTT.

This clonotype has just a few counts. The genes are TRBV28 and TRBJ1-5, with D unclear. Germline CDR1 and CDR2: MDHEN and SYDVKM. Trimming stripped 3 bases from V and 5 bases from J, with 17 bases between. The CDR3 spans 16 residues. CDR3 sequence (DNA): TGTGCCAGCAGTTTGACCTTCTACCGCCAGGATCAGCCCCAGCATTTT. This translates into CASSLTFYRQDQPQHF.

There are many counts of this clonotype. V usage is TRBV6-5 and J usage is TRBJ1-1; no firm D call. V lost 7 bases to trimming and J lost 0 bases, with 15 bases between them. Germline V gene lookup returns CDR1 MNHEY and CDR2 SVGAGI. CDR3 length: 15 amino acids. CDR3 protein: CASTLPRSMNTEAFF. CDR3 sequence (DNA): TGTGCCAGCACCTTACCTCGCTCCATGAACACTGAAGCTTTCTTT.

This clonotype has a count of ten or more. DNA of the CDR3: TGTGCCAGCAGTTCTCGTAGCGGGAGCTCAGGAGAGACCCAGTACTTC. It translates to CASSSRSGSSGETQYF. This chain connects TRBV12-3 or TRBV12-4 to TRBJ2-5; 9 nucleotides agree with TRBD2. The CDR3 spans 16 residues. Germline trimming cut 4 bases from V and 4 bases from J; bases unmatched to any gene: 10.